This T cell receptor (beta chain) came from a study of T cell changes during pregnancy in multiple sclerosis. This CDR3 spans 15 amino acids. Per the germline V gene, CDR1 is SGHRS and CDR2 is YFSETQ. V was trimmed by 6 bases and J by 0 bases, leaving 14 bases between them. In its sample, this clone was seen a few times. TCRdb's copy holds only in-frame clones and misses some; the assay was immunoSEQ multiplex PCR. The table has about 88,000 clones, about 92% seen once. The sequence derives from a female donor with multiple sclerosis, enrolled in a pregnancy study. Material: peripheral blood, obtained in the first trimester of pregnancy. The V gene is TRBV5-1, the J gene TRBJ2-3; D might be TRBD1 (6 bases). The CDR3 region has the DNA TGCGCCAGCAACCAACAGGGAACGAGCACAGATACGCAGTATTTT. It yields the protein CASNQQGTSTDTQYF. The variable domain in full, completed from reference TRBV5-1 and TRBJ2-3, reads KAGVTQTPRYLIKTRGQQVTLSCSPISGHRSVSWYQQTPGQGLQFLFEYFSETQRNKGNFPGRFSGRQFSNSRSEMNVSTLELGDSALYLCASNQQGTSTDTQYFGPGTRLTVL.